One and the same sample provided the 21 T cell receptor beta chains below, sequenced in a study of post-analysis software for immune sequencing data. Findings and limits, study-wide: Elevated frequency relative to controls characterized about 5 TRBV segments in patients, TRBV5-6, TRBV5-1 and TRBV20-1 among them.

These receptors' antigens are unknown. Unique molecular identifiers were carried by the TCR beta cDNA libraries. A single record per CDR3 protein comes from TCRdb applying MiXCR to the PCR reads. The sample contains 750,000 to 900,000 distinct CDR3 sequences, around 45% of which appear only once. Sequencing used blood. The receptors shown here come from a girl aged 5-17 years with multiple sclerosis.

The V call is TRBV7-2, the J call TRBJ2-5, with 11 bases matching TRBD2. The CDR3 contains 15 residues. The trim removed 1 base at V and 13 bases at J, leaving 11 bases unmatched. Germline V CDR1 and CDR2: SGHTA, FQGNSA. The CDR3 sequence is CASSLVGLAGGPGYF. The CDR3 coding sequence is TGTGCCAGCAGCTTAGTGGGGCTAGCGGGAGGCCCCGGGTACTTC.

CDR3 sequence: CASSAQSILGPEQYF. Here the CDR3 DNA reads TGTGCCAGCAGCGCCCAGTCCATACTGGGTCCCGAGCAGTACTTC. J is TRBJ2-7 and V is TRBV7-9; D gene uncertain. Germline CDR1 and CDR2: SEHNR and FQNEAQ (reference sequence). The germline V and J ends were trimmed by 5 bases and 6 bases, with 20 bases remaining between them. This CDR3 region has 15 residues.

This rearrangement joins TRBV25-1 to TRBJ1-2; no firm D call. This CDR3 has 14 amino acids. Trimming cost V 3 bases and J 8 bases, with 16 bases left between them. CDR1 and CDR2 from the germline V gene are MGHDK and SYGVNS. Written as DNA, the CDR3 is TGTGCCAGCAGTGAGGACCCGGTATCAGGCGGCTACACCTTC. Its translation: CASSEDPVSGGYTF.

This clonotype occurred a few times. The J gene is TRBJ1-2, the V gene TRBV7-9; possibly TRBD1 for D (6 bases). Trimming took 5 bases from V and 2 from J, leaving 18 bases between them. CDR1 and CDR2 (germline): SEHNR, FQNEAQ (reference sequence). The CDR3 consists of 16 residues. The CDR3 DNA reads TGTGCCAGCAGCGACCATATGACAGGACCGAACTATGGCTACACCTTC. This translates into CASSDHMTGPNYGYTF.

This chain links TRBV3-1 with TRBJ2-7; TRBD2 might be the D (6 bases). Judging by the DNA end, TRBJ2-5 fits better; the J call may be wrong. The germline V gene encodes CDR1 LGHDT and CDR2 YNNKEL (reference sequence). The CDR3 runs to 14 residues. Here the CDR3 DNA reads TGTGCCAGCAGCCAAGGCGAGCGGGTAAAGACCCAGTACTTC. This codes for CASSQGERVKTQYF.

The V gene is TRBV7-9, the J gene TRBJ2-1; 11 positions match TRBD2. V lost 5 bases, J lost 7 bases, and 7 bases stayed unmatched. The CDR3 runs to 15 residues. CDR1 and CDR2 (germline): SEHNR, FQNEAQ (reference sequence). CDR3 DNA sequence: TGTGCCAGCAGCGTACTAGCGGGAGAGGTTAATGAGCAGTTCTTC. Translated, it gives CASSVLAGEVNEQFF. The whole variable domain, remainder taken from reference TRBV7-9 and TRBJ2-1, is DTGVSQNPRHKITKRGQNVTFRCDPISEHNRLYWYRQTLGQGPEFLTYFQNEAQLEKSRLLSDRFSAERPKGSFSTLEIQRTEQGDSAMYLCASSVLAGEVNEQFFGPGTRLTVL.

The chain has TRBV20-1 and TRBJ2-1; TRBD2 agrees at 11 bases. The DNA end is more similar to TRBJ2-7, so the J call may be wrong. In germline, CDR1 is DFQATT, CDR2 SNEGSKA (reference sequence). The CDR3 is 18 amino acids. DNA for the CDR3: TGCAGTGCTAGAGAACTAGCGGGAGAGGTAGACAGGTACAATGAGCAGTACTTC. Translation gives CSARELAGEVDRYNEQYF.

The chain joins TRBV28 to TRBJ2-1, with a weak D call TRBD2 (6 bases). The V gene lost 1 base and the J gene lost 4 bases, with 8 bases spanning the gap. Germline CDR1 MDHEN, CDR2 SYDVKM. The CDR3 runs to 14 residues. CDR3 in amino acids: CASSLFRGYNEQFF. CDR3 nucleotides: TGTGCCAGCAGTTTATTCCGGGGGTACAATGAGCAGTTCTTC.

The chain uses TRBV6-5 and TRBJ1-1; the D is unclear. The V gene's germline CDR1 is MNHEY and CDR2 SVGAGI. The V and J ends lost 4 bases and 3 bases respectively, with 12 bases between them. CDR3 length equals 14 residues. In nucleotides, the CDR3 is TGTGCCAGCAGTTCCAGAGGGTTGGACACTGAAGCTTTCTTT. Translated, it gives CASSSRGLDTEAFF.

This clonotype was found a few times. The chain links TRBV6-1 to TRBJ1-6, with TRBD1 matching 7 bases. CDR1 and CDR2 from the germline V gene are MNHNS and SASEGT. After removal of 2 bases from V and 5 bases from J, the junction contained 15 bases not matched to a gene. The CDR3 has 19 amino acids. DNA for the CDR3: TGTGCCAGCAGTGAACAGCCGTCCACAGGGGCTCATCATAATTCACCCCTCCACTTT. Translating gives CASSEQPSTGAHHNSPLHF.

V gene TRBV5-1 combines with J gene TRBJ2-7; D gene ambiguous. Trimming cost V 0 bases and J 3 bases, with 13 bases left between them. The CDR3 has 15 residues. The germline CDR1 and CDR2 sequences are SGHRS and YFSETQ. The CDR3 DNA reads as TGCGCCAGCAGCTTGGTGGGCCAGAGCCGCTACGAGCAGTACTTC. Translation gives CASSLVGQSRYEQYF.

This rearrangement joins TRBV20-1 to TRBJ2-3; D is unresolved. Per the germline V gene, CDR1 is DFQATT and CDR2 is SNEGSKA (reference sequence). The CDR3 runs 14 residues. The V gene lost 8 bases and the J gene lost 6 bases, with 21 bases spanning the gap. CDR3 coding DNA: TGCAGTCCCATAGGACCACCTGTTCTGGATACGCAGTATTTT. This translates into CSPIGPPVLDTQYF.

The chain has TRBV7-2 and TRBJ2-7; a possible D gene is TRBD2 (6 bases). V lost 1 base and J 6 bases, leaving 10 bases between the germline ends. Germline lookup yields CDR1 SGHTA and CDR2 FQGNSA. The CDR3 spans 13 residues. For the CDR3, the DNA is TGTGCCAGCAGCTTAGTTTTCGGGGGCGAGCAGTACTTC. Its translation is CASSLVFGGEQYF.

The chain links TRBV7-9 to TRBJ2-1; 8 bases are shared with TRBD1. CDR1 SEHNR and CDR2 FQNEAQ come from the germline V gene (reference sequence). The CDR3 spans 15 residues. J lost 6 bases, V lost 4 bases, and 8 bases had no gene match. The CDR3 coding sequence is TGTGCCAGCAGCTCATTCCGACAGGGGTTCAATGAGCAGTTCTTC. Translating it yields CASSSFRQGFNEQFF.

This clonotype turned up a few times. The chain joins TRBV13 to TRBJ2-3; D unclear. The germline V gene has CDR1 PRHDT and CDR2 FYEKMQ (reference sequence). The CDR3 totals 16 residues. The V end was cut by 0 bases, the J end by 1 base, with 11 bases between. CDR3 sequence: CASSLGRTWGTDTQYF. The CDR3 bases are TGTGCCAGCAGCTTAGGTCGGACGTGGGGCACAGATACGCAGTATTTT.

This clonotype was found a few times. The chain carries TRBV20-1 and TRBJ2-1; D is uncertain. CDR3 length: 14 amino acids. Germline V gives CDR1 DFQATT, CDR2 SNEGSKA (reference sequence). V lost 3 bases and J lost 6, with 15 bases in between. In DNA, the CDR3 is TGCAGTGCTAGGAGCCCCGTTGCCCCCAATGAGCAGTTCTTC. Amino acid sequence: CSARSPVAPNEQFF.

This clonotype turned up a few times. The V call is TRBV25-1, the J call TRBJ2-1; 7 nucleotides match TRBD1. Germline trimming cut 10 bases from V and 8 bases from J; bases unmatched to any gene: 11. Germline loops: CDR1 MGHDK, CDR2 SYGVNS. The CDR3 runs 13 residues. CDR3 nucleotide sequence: TGTGCCACCGCTACGACAGGGTCCGATGAGCAGTTCTTC. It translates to CATATTGSDEQFF.

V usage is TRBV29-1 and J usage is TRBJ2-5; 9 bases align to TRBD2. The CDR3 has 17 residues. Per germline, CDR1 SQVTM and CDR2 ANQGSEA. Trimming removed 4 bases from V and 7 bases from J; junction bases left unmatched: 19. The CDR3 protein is CSVVGGGLSGSFGTQYF. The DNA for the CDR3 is TGCAGCGTTGTCGGGGGAGGACTTAGCGGGAGTTTCGGGACCCAGTACTTC.

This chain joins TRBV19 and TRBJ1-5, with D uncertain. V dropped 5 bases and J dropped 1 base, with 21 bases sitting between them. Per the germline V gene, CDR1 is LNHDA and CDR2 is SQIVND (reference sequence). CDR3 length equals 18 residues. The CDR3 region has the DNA TGTGCCAGTAGTCTATCTTTTATAAGTCGGGGAAGCAATCAGCCCCAGCATTTT. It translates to CASSLSFISRGSNQPQHF.

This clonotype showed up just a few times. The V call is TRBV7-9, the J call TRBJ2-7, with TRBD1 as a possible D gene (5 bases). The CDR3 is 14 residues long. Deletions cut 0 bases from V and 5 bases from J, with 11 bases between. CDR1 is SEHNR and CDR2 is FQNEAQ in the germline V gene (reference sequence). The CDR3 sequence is CASSLAIQTDEQYF. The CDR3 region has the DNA TGTGCCAGCAGCTTAGCCATCCAGACAGACGAGCAGTACTTC.

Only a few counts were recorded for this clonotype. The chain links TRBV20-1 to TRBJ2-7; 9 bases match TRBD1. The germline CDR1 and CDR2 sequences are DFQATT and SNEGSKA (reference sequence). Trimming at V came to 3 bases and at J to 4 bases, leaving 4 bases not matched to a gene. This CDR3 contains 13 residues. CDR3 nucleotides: TGCAGTGCTAGGGGGACAGGGATATACGAGCAGTACTTC. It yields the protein CSARGTGIYEQYF.